Presented here are 15 T cell receptor beta chains from one specimen sequenced in a study of blood T cell repertoires in COVID-19. Measured with immunoSEQ multiplex PCR; TCRdb has only the in-frame clones, and not every one. This sample has around 140,000 clones, with around 83% found just once. Sequenced: peripheral blood. Receptors were obtained from a man aged 55 to 70 with active or convalescent COVID-19.

The chain employs TRBV19 and TRBJ1-5, with 10 bases that match TRBD1. The CDR3 contains 17 residues. Germline trimming cut 9 bases from V and 7 bases from J; bases unmatched to any gene: 18. From germline, CDR1 is LNHDA and CDR2 SQIVND (reference sequence). CDR3 bases: TGTGCCAGCTGTCGTCGGCCGGGACAGGGGAATAGGCAGCCCCAGCATTTT. Its protein is CASCRRPGQGNRQPQHF. The whole variable domain, remainder taken from reference TRBV19 and TRBJ1-5, is DGGITQSPKYLFRKEGQNVTLSCEQNLNHDAMYWYRQDPGQGLRLIYYSQIVNDFQKGDIAEGYSVSREKKESFPLTVTSAQKNPTAFYLCASCRRPGQGNRQPQHFGDGTRLSIL.

The J gene is TRBJ1-2, the V gene TRBV11-3; 9 nucleotides line up with TRBD1. There are 13 residues in the CDR3. V shed 2 bases and J 8 bases; nucleotides not matched to a gene: 3. Germline assignment: CDR1 SGHNT and CDR2 YENEEA. This chain's CDR3 is CASSLRTGDGYTF. For the CDR3, the DNA is TGTGCCAGCAGCTTACGGACAGGGGACGGCTACACCTTC.

The chain carries TRBV30 and TRBJ1-5; TRBD1 agrees at 10 bases. The J segment lost 2 bases and the V segment lost 0 bases, leaving 13 bases of the junction unmatched. Germline assignment: CDR1 GTSNPN and CDR2 SVGIG (reference sequence). This CDR3 is 19 amino acids long. The CDR3 nucleotides are TGTGCCTGGAGTGTACGCTCCGGGACAGGGGATCGGGGCAATCAGCCCCAGCATTTT. It is translated as CAWSVRSGTGDRGNQPQHF.

The rearrangement links TRBV9 to TRBJ1-5; the D gene is possibly TRBD1 (5 bases). Germline V CDR1 and CDR2: SGDLS, YYNGEE. CDR3 length: 14 amino acids. Trimming pared 2 bases from V and 10 bases from J, leaving 16 bases between. The CDR3 protein is CASSVGGGEDPQHF. The CDR3 region has the DNA TGTGCCAGCAGCGTGGGCGGGGGGGAGGATCCCCAGCATTTT.

The rearrangement links TRBV2 to TRBJ1-1; D might be TRBD1 (5 bases). The V end lost 5 bases, the J end lost 1 base, and 8 bases lay between the germline ends. This CDR3 comprises 13 residues. The V gene's germline CDR1 is SNHLY and CDR2 FYNNEI. In DNA, the CDR3 is TGTGCCAGCAGTCAGGGTGAGAACACTGAAGCTTTCTTT. It codes for CASSQGENTEAFF.

This clone was found once. The chain links TRBV14 to TRBJ2-1, with D tentatively TRBD2 (6 bases). Per the germline V gene, CDR1 is SGHDN and CDR2 is FVKESK. This CDR3 comprises 14 residues. V lost 4 bases and J lost 12, with 19 bases in between. CDR3 loop: CASSPSDVGGRQFF. CDR3 DNA sequence: TGTGCCAGCAGCCCTTCCGATGTGGGGGGACGGCAGTTCTTC. The variable domain in full, completed from reference TRBV14 and TRBJ2-1, reads EAGVTQFPSHSVIEKGQTVTLRCDPISGHDNLYWYRRVMGKEIKFLLHFVKESKQDESGMPNNRFLAERTGGTYSTLKVQPAELEDSGVYFCASSPSDVGGRQFFGPGTRLTVL.

This chain connects TRBV10-2 to TRBJ2-7; 11 bases fit TRBD2. V dropped 7 bases and J dropped 6; count of bases not matched to a gene: 11. The germline gives CDR1 WSHSY, CDR2 SAAADI. This CDR3 contains 15 residues. CDR3 region: CASNPPSGGRSEQYF. CDR3 DNA: TGCGCCAGCAACCCCCCTAGCGGGGGGCGGAGCGAGCAGTACTTC.

The V gene is TRBV7-9, the J gene TRBJ1-2, with D uncertain. CDR3 length: 12 residues. CDR1 SEHNR and CDR2 FQNEAQ come from the germline V gene (reference sequence). V was pared by 2 bases and J by 8 bases, with 9 bases between. The DNA of the CDR3 is TGTGCCAGCAGCTTATCGGGTGGCGGCTACACCTTC. Translating gives CASSLSGGGYTF.

The V call is TRBV3-1 (or the pseudogene TRBV3-2), the J call TRBJ1-6, with D uncertain. The V gene lost 1 base and the J gene lost 10 bases, with 5 bases spanning the gap. Looked up from germline, CDR1 is LGHDT and CDR2 is YNNKEL (reference sequence). The CDR3 runs 12 residues. CDR3 protein: CASSQGESPLHF. The CDR3 DNA sequence: TGTGCCAGCAGCCAAGGCGAGTCACCCCTCCACTTT.

This rearrangement joins TRBV14 to TRBJ1-6; no definite D call. The germline V gene has CDR1 SGHDN and CDR2 FVKESK. The CDR3 is made up of 17 amino acids. Trimming left V 3 bases short and J 0 bases short, with 12 bases between. CDR3 nucleotide sequence: TGTGCCAGCAGCCAGGTCCGTGGAGGCTCCTATAATTCACCCCTCCACTTT. The encoded protein is CASSQVRGGSYNSPLHF.

The CDR3 nucleotides are TGTGCCAGCGGGCCTGACAGGGGTACTGGAAACACCATATATTTT. This sequence encodes CASGPDRGTGNTIYF. The chain has TRBV6-5 and TRBJ1-3, with 8 nucleotides matching TRBD1. The CDR3 runs 15 residues. Germline lookup yields CDR1 MNHEY and CDR2 SVGAGI. The J segment lost 2 bases and the V segment lost 8 bases, leaving 8 bases of the junction unmatched.

The chain recombines TRBV25-1 with TRBJ2-3, with TRBD2 matching 12 bases. Germline CDR1 MGHDK, CDR2 SYGVNS. Unmatched junction bases numbered 8, after V lost 2 bases and J lost 2 bases. CDR3 length: 18 residues. DNA for the CDR3: TGTGCCAGCAGTGAAACTATCGGACTAGCGGGGACCACAGATACGCAGTATTTT. It yields the protein CASSETIGLAGTTDTQYF.

V and J are TRBV27 and TRBJ1-1; D unresolved. Trimming removed 9 bases from V and 8 bases from J, with 4 bases in between. There are 8 residues in the CDR3. Looked up from germline, CDR1 is MNHEY and CDR2 is SMNVEV (reference sequence). CDR3 coding DNA: TGTGCCAGTATAGAAGCTTTCTTT. Protein: CASIEAFF.

The chain links TRBV5-1 to TRBJ2-1; 9 bases map to TRBD2. CDR1 and CDR2 from the germline V gene are SGHRS and YFSETQ. CDR3 length: 17 amino acids. V was clipped by 3 bases and J by 6 bases; unmatched bases: 13. CDR3 loop: CASSYSGGLALSNEQFF. In nucleotides, the CDR3 is TGCGCCAGCAGCTACTCCGGAGGACTAGCGTTGAGCAATGAGCAGTTCTTC.

This sequence joins TRBV30 and TRBJ2-7; tentatively, D is TRBD1 (6 bases). This CDR3 is built from 13 residues. Looked up from germline, CDR1 is GTSNPN and CDR2 is SVGIG (reference sequence). V dropped 5 bases and J dropped 6 bases, with 17 bases sitting between them. DNA of the CDR3: TGTGCCTGGGACCGGGACACCGGTTCCGAGCAGTACTTC. It encodes CAWDRDTGSEQYF.